Following are 19 T cell receptor beta chains from one sample sequenced in a study of shared clonotypes between healthy human individuals. Method: immunoSEQ multiplex PCR; TCRdb's copy keeps in-frame clones and lacks some. The sample lists about 980,000 clones; 60% to 85% were seen once. Material for sequencing was memory CD4+ T cells sorted from blood. As for subset: CD45RA-negative fraction. Receptor source: a man younger than 35 in good health.

The chain has TRBV18 and TRBJ2-5; 9 bases are shared with TRBD2. The length of the CDR3 is 16 residues. Germline CDR1 and CDR2: KGHSH and LQKENI. The J segment lost 5 bases and the V segment lost 2 bases, leaving 9 bases of the junction unmatched. CDR3 loop: CASSPVGLASSETQYF. Written as DNA, the CDR3 is TGTGCCAGCTCACCAGTAGGACTAGCGTCTTCGGAGACCCAGTACTTC.

Turning to this clone: Other DNA variants within this sample encode the same CDR3. The V gene is TRBV27, the J gene TRBJ1-5; D gene ambiguous. The CDR3 runs to 12 residues. Trimming took off 3 bases at V and 0 bases at J, with 0 bases between the two ends. CDR1 and CDR2 from the germline V gene are MNHEY and SMNVEV (reference sequence). This CDR3 is CASSFSNQPQHF. As DNA, the CDR3 is TGTGCCAGCAGTTTTAGCAATCAGCCCCAGCATTTT.

The chain links TRBV7-2 to TRBJ2-3; D is ambiguous. The V and J ends lost 7 bases and 3 bases respectively, with 14 bases between them. The CDR3 has 14 amino acids. Germline V CDR1 and CDR2: SGHTA, FQGNSA. CDR3 loop: CASTRGPATDTQYF. In DNA, the CDR3 is TGTGCCAGCACGCGAGGACCTGCTACAGATACGCAGTATTTT.

V gene TRBV5-1 combines with J gene TRBJ2-1, with 8 bases matching TRBD2. Losses at the gene ends were 2 bases for V and 4 bases for J; bases not matched to a gene: 8. CDR3 length equals 16 residues. Germline CDR1 is SGHRS and CDR2 is YFSETQ. The CDR3 protein is CASSFGSGGPYNEQFF. In DNA, the CDR3 is TGCGCCAGCAGCTTTGGCAGCGGGGGCCCTTACAATGAGCAGTTCTTC.

This clone was detected only a few times. The chain employs TRBV7-9 and TRBJ2-1; no firm D call. CDR1 is SEHNR, CDR2 FQNEAQ, per germline (reference sequence). Trimming shortened V by 5 bases and J by 2 bases, and 16 bases separated the two germline ends. This CDR3 is 16 amino acids long. The CDR3 region is CASSPTPPEAYNEQFF. The CDR3 DNA reads TGTGCCAGCAGCCCGACTCCTCCTGAGGCCTACAATGAGCAGTTCTTC. Full variable domain (rest looked up from reference TRBV7-9 and TRBJ2-1): DTGVSQNPRHKITKRGQNVTFRCDPISEHNRLYWYRQTLGQGPEFLTYFQNEAQLEKSRLLSDRFSAERPKGSFSTLEIQRTEQGDSAMYLCASSPTPPEAYNEQFFGPGTRLTVL.

This rearrangement joins TRBV6-4 to TRBJ2-3, with D maybe TRBD2 (6 bases). With 6 bases removed from V and 9 bases from J, the gap between germline ends came to 22 bases. Germline V gene lookup returns CDR1 MRHNA and CDR2 SNTAGT. The CDR3 spans 15 residues. The CDR3 loop is CASSLTRLLGKTQYF. The CDR3, as DNA: TGTGCCAGCAGCTTGACTAGGTTATTGGGGAAAACGCAGTATTTT.

The V call is TRBV4-3, the J call TRBJ2-3, with TRBD2 matching 8 bases. CDR1 LGHNA and CDR2 YSLEER come from the germline V gene. The CDR3 loop spans 18 amino acids. J was trimmed by 1 base and V by 0 bases; bases with no gene match: 9. The CDR3 loop is CASSQDWLAGTRTDTQYF. CDR3 sequence (DNA): TGCGCCAGCAGCCAAGATTGGCTAGCGGGTACTCGCACAGATACGCAGTATTTT.

The chain combines TRBV10-3 with TRBJ1-2; D not certain. The CDR3 contains 11 residues. The V gene's germline CDR1 is ENHRY and CDR2 SYGVKD. V gave up 10 bases and J gave up 4 bases, with 10 bases separating them. The CDR3 sequence is CATQGSYGYTF. The CDR3 DNA reads as TGTGCCACCCAAGGAAGCTATGGCTACACCTTC.

Notes on this clone: A much larger clone lies a single base off, so this may be a read error. CDR3 coding DNA: TGTGCCAACAGCTTCAGTCTCTCACCCCTCCACTTT. It encodes CANSFSLSPLHF. V is TRBV7-9 and J is TRBJ1-6; D not resolved. The CDR3 runs to 12 residues. Germline V CDR1 and CDR2: SEHNR, FQNEAQ (reference sequence).

This CDR3 is CASSHDRGNYEQYF. The DNA for the CDR3 is TGTGCCAGCAGCCACGACAGGGGAAACTACGAGCAGTACTTC. The rearrangement links TRBV7-2 to TRBJ2-7, with TRBD1 matching 8 bases. V lost 5 bases, J lost 3 bases, and 6 bases stayed unmatched. The CDR3 sequence is 14 residues long. In germline, CDR1 is SGHTA, CDR2 FQGNSA.

The chain uses TRBV2 and TRBJ2-7; 13 bases are shared with TRBD2. This CDR3 is built from 18 residues. Trimming cost V 4 bases and J 2 bases; bases outside gene matches: 11. The V gene's germline CDR1 is SNHLY and CDR2 FYNNEI. Written as DNA, the CDR3 is TGTGCCAGCAGTGGGACTAGCGGGAGTTTCTTCCCTCCCTACGAGCAGTACTTC. It yields the protein CASSGTSGSFFPPYEQYF.

The chain carries TRBV19 and TRBJ2-2, with D tentatively TRBD1 (5 bases). CDR1 is LNHDA, CDR2 SQIVND, per germline (reference sequence). Trimming left V 1 base short and J 0 bases short, with 6 bases between. The CDR3 is 15 amino acids. As DNA, the CDR3 is TGTGCCAGTAGTATAGGACAGCCGAACACCGGGGAGCTGTTTTTT. Its protein product is CASSIGQPNTGELFF. The complete variable domain, with remaining parts taken from reference TRBV19 and TRBJ2-2, reads DGGITQSPKYLFRKEGQNVTLSCEQNLNHDAMYWYRQDPGQGLRLIYYSQIVNDFQKGDIAEGYSVSREKKESFPLTVTSAQKNPTAFYLCASSIGQPNTGELFFGEGSRLTVL.

CDR3 protein: CASSLVHGGTISYEQYF. The CDR3 coding sequence is TGTGCCAGCAGCTTAGTACATGGTGGGACTATCTCCTACGAGCAGTACTTC. V gene TRBV7-2 combines with J gene TRBJ2-7, with 7 bases that match TRBD2. The CDR3 is 17 amino acids. Losses at the gene ends were 1 base for V and 0 bases for J; bases not matched to a gene: 9. The germline V gene has CDR1 SGHTA and CDR2 FQGNSA. Supplemented by reference TRBV7-2 and TRBJ2-7, the full variable domain reads GAGVSQSPSNKVTEKGKDVELRCDPISGHTALYWYRQSLGQGLEFLIYFQGNSAPDKSGLPSDRFSAERTGGSVSTLTIQRTQQEDSAVYLCASSLVHGGTISYEQYFGPGTRLTVT.

The chain recombines TRBV28 with TRBJ2-3; unclear D gene. Germline CDR1 MDHEN, CDR2 SYDVKM. The CDR3 is 14 amino acids. V was shortened by 0 bases and J by 3 bases, with 7 bases between the two germline ends. CDR3 nucleotides: TGTGCCAGCAGTTTATGGGATGTAACAGATACGCAGTATTTT. Protein sequence: CASSLWDVTDTQYF.

This chain connects TRBV4-2 to TRBJ2-7, with 7 bases matching TRBD1. CDR3 length: 13 amino acids. CDR1 and CDR2 from the germline V gene are LGHNA and YNFKEQ. The V gene end was trimmed by 3 bases and the J gene end by 7 bases; junction bases not matched to a gene: 6. The CDR3: CASSQADREEQYF. CDR3 DNA sequence: TGTGCCAGCAGCCAGGCTGACAGGGAGGAGCAGTACTTC.

The J gene is TRBJ1-2, the V gene TRBV28; D is uncertain. V was cut by 2 bases and J by 8 bases, with 21 bases left in between. The CDR3 runs 16 residues. Germline CDR1 reads MDHEN; CDR2 reads SYDVKM. The CDR3 loop is CASSLLLPPVDRGYTF. The CDR3, as DNA: TGTGCCAGCAGTTTACTTCTTCCACCGGTTGATCGGGGCTACACCTTC.

The chain links TRBV19 to TRBJ2-2, with TRBD1 as a possible D gene (6 bases). This CDR3 is built from 15 residues. Germline-derived CDR1 and CDR2 are LNHDA and SQIVND (reference sequence). Deletions cut 1 base from V and 6 bases from J, with 12 bases between. The CDR3 nucleotides read TGTGCCAGTAGTATAGGGTCAGGGGTTCCCGGGGAGCTGTTTTTT. Protein: CASSIGSGVPGELFF.

This clone showed up just a few times. This CDR3 is CASSIGLQGGGELFF. In DNA form, the CDR3 reads TGTGCCAGTAGTATAGGATTGCAAGGAGGCGGGGAGCTGTTTTTT. J is TRBJ2-2 and V is TRBV19; weak D call: TRBD2 (5 bases). Between the trimmed V and J ends, which lost 1 base and 7 bases, there was a span of 13 bases. The CDR3 contains 15 residues. Germline assignment: CDR1 LNHDA and CDR2 SQIVND (reference sequence).

This chain links TRBV4-1 with TRBJ1-5; unclear D gene. Trimming left V 0 bases short and J 0 bases short, with 12 bases between. This CDR3 is 17 amino acids long. From germline, CDR1 is MGHRA and CDR2 YSYEKL. The CDR3 protein is CASSQEVDTLSNQPQHF. The CDR3 region has the DNA TGCGCCAGCAGCCAAGAAGTAGACACTCTTAGCAATCAGCCCCAGCATTTT.